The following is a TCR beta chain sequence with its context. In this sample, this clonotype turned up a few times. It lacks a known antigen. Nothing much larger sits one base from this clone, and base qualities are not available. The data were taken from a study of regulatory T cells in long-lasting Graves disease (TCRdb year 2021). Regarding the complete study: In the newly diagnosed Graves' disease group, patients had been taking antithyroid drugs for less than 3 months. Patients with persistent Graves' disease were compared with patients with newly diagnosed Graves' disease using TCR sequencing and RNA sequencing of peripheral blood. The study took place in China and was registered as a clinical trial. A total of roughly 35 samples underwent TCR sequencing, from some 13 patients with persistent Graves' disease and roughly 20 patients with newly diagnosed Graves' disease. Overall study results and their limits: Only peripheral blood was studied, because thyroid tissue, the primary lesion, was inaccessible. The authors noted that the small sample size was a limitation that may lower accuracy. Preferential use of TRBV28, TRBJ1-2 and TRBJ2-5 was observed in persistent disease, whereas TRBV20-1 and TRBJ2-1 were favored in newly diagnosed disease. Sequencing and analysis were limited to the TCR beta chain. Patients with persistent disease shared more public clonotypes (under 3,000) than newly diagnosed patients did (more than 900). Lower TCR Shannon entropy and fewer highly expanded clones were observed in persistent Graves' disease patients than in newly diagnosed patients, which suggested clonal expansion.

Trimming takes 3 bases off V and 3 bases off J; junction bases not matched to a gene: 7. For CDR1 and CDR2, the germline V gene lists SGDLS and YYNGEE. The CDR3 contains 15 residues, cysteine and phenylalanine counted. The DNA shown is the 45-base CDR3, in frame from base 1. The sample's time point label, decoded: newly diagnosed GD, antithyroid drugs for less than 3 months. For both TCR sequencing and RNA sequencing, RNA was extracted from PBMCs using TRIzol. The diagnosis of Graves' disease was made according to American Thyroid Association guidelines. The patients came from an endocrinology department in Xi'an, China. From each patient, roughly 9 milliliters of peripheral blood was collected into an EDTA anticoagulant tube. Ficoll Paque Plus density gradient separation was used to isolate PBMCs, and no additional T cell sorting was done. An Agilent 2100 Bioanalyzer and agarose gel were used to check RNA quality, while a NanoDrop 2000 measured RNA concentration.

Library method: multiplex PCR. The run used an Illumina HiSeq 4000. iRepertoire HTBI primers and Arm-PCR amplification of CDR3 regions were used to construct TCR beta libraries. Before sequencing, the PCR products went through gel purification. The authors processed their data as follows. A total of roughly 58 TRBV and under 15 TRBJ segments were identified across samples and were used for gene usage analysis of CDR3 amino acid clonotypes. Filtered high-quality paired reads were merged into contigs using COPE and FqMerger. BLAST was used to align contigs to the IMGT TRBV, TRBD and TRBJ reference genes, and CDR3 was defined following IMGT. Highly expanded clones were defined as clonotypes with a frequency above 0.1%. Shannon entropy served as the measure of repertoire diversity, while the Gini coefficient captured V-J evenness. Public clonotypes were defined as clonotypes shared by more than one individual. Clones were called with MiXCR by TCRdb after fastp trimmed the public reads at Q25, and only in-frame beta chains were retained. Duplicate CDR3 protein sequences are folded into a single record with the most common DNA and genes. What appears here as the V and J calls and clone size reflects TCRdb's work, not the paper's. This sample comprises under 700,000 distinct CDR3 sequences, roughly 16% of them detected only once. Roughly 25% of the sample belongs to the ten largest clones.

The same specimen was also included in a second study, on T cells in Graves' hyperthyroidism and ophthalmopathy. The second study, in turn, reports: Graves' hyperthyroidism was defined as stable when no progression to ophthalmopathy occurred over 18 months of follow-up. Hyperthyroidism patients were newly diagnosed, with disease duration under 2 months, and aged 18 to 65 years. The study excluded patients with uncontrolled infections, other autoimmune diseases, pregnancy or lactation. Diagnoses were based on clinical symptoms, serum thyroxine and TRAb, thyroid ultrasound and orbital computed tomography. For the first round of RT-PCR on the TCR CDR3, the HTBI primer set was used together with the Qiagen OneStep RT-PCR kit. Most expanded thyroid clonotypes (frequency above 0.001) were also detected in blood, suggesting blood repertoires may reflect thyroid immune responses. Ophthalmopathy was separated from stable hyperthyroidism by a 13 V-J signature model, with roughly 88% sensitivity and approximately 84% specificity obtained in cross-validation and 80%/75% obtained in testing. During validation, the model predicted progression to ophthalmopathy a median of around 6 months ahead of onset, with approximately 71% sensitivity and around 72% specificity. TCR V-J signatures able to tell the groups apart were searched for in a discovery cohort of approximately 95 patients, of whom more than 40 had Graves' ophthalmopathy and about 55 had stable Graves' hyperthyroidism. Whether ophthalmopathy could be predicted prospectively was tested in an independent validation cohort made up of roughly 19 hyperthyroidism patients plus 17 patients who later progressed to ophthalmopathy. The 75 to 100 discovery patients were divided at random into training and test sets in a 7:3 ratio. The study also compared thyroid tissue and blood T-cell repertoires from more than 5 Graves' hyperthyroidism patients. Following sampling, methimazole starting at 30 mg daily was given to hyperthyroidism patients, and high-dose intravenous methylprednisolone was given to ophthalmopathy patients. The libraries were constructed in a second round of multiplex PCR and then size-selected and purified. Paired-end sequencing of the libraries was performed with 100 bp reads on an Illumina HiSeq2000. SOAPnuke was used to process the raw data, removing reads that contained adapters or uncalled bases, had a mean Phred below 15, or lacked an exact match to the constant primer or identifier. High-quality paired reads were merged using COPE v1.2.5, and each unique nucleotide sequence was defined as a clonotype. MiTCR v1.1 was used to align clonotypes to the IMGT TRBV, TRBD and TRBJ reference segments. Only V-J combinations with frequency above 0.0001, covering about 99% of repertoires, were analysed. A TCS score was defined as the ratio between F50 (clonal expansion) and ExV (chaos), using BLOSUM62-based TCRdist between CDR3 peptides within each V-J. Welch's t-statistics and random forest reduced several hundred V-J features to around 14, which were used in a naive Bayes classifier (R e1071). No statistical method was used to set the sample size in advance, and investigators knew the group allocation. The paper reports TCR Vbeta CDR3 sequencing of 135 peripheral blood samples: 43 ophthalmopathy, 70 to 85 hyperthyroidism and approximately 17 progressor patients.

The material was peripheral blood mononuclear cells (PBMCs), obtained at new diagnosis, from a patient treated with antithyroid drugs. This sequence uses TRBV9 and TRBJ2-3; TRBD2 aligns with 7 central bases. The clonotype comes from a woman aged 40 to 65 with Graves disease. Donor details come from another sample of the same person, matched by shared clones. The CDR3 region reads CASSGGLVRTDTQYF. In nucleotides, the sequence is TGTGCCAGCAGCGGTGGACTAGTCAGGACAGATACGCAGTATTTT.